Presented here are 4 T cell receptor beta chains from one specimen sequenced in a study of blood T cell repertoires in COVID-19. Assay used: immunoSEQ multiplex PCR; TCRdb lists only in-frame clones, some missing. The top ten hold about 60% of the sample, which has tens of thousands of clones, roughly 86% seen once. The source material was peripheral blood. The receptors derive from a man in his sixties or seventies with acute or convalescent COVID-19.

The genes are TRBV10-3 and TRBJ2-3, with D hard to call. Trimming stripped 3 bases from V and 5 bases from J, with 6 bases between. From germline, CDR1 is ENHRY and CDR2 SYGVKD. The CDR3 is 12 amino acids. The CDR3 DNA sequence: TGTGCCATCAGTGAAAACAGAGATACGCAGTATTTT. Encoded protein: CAISENRDTQYF.

The chain joins TRBV5-1 to TRBJ1-4; 8 nucleotides agree with TRBD1. Per the germline V gene, CDR1 is SGHRS and CDR2 is YFSETQ. V was clipped by 5 bases and J by 6 bases; unmatched bases: 6. The CDR3 sequence is 14 residues long. The CDR3 DNA reads TGCGCCAGCAGATATCAGGGGGCGGATGAAAAACTGTTTTTT. Amino acids: CASRYQGADEKLFF.

This clone has only one observation. The chain employs TRBV30 and TRBJ2-7, with D maybe TRBD1 (5 bases). This CDR3 has 13 residues. Between the trimmed V and J ends, which lost 0 bases and 5 bases, there was a span of 11 bases. In germline, CDR1 is GTSNPN, CDR2 SVGIG (reference sequence). CDR3 residues: CAWSVRGIHEQYF. The CDR3 nucleotides are TGTGCCTGGAGTGTAAGGGGTATCCACGAGCAGTACTTC.

The rearrangement joins TRBV9 to TRBJ1-6, with D possibly being TRBD1 (5 bases). Germline V gene sequence: CDR1 SGDLS, CDR2 YYNGEE. This CDR3 spans 16 amino acids. The V gene lost 0 bases and the J gene lost 7 bases, with 14 bases spanning the gap. The CDR3 sequence is CASSVDRPSGNSPLHF. The DNA for the CDR3 is TGTGCCAGCAGCGTAGACCGCCCGTCAGGGAATTCACCCCTCCACTTT.